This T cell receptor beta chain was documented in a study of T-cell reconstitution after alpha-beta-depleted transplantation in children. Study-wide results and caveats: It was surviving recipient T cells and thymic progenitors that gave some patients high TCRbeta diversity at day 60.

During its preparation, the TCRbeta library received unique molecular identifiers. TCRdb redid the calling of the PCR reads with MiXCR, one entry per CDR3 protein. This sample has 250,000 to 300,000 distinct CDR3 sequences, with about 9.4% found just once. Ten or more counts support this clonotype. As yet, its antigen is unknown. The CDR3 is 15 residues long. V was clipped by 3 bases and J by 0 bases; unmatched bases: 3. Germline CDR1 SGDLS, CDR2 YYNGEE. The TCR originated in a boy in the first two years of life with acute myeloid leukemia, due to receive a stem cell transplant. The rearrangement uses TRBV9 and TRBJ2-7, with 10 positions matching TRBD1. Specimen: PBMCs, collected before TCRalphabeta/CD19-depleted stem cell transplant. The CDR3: CASSEGQGSSYEQYF. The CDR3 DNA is TGTGCCAGCAGCGAGGGACAGGGGAGCTCCTACGAGCAGTACTTC. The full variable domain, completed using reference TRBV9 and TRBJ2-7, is DSGVTQTPKHLITATGQRVTLRCSPRSGDLSVYWYQQSLDQGLQFLIQYYNGEERAKGNILERFSAQQFPDLHSELNLSSLELGDSALYFCASSEGQGSSYEQYFGPGTRLTVT.